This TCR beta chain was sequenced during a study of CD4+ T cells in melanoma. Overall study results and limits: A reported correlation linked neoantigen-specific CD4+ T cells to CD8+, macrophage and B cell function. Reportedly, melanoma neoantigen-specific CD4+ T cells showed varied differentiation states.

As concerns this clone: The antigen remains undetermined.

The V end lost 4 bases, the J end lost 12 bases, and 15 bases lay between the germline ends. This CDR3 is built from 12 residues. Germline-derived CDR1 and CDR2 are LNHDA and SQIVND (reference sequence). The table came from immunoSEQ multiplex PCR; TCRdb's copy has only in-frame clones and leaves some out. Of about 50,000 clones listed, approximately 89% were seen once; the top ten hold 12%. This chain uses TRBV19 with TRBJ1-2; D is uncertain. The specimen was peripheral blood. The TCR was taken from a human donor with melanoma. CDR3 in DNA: TGTGCCAGTAGTAATCCGACAAGCGATAACACCTTC. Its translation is CASSNPTSDNTF.